The clone carrying this T cell receptor (beta chain) occurred many times. Its target is not known. Regions amplified from RNA transcripts were the TCR beta CDR3 regions. HTBI primers were used for first-round RT-PCR of the TCR CDR3. TCRdb analysed the multiplex PCR reads with MiXCR anew, one entry per CDR3 protein. Of 35,000 to 45,000 distinct CDR3 sequences in the sample, 49% were seen once. Trimming cost V 7 bases and J 8 bases, with 17 bases left between them. The CDR3 is made up of 14 amino acids. Germline lookup yields CDR1 MNHNY and CDR2 SVGAGI (reference sequence). Cells are PBMCs isolated from around 9.4 ml of fresh blood. The sample is drawn from a study of T cells in Graves' hyperthyroidism and ophthalmopathy. Broader study findings: Median prediction lead before ophthalmopathy onset was about 6.5 months with the model.

The chain joins TRBV6-6 to TRBJ1-4; maybe TRBD1 (5 bases). The TCR originated in a woman in her fifties or sixties with Graves' hyperthyroidism that later progressed to Graves' ophthalmopathy. Specimen: blood. The CDR3 loop is CASNRPGQGEKLFF. The DNA of the CDR3 is TGTGCCAGCAATCGGCCCGGGCAGGGAGAAAAACTGTTTTTT.